The 26 T cell receptor beta chains presented below share a single source sample, sequenced in a study of cytomegalovirus exposure and HLA in healthy donors. It was with 60 Vbeta and 13 Jbeta primers that the PCR ran. The protocol was immunoSEQ multiplex PCR, while the TCRdb copy is restricted to in-frame clones and leaves out a portion. The sample carries some 140,000 clones, roughly four fifths recorded once. Sequences were obtained from PBMCs. The receptors were sampled from a woman aged 50 to 65 in good health and CMV-seropositive.

This clone was found a few times. The J gene is TRBJ1-6, the V gene TRBV28, with a possible D match to TRBD1 (5 bases). V gave up 4 bases and J gave up 7 bases, with 17 bases separating them. The germline gives CDR1 MDHEN, CDR2 SYDVKM. The CDR3 totals 16 residues. As DNA, the CDR3 is TGTGCCAGCAGTTATACTCAGGGTGGACCCAATTCACCCCTCCACTTT. Amino acids: CASSYTQGGPNSPLHF.

This rearrangement joins TRBV5-1 to TRBJ1-2; no clear D. The CDR3 is 14 residues long. Between the trimmed V and J ends, which lost 0 bases and 8 bases, there was a span of 14 bases. Germline V gene data show CDR1 as SGHRS and CDR2 as YFSETQ. The CDR3 loop is CASSLASDQAGYTF. CDR3 bases: TGCGCCAGCAGCTTGGCCAGTGACCAGGCGGGCTACACCTTC.

The V gene is TRBV30, the J gene TRBJ1-2, with D uncertain. V was pared by 3 bases and J by 5 bases, with 13 bases between. In germline, CDR1 is GTSNPN, CDR2 SVGIG (reference sequence). This CDR3 spans 13 amino acids. The CDR3 region is CAWSLGRVYGYTF. The CDR3 coding sequence is TGTGCCTGGAGCCTCGGGAGGGTTTATGGCTACACCTTC.

In this sample, this clone turned up once. J is TRBJ2-3 and V is TRBV7-2, with D possibly being TRBD2 (6 bases). From germline, CDR1 is SGHTA and CDR2 FQGNSA. V dropped 1 base and J dropped 0 bases, with 11 bases sitting between them. This CDR3 region has 16 residues. Here the CDR3 DNA reads TGTGCCAGCAGCTTAGATGGCGGGGTTAGCACAGATACGCAGTATTTT. Translated: CASSLDGGVSTDTQYF.

The V and J genes are TRBV2 and TRBJ2-1; tentative D call: TRBD1 (5 bases). The V gene's germline CDR1 is SNHLY and CDR2 FYNNEI. The V and J ends lost 5 bases and 5 bases respectively, with 16 bases between them. The length of the CDR3 is 15 residues. The CDR3 protein is CASSRMGQANNEQFF. CDR3 bases: TGTGCCAGCAGTCGTATGGGGCAGGCTAACAATGAGCAGTTCTTC.

The CDR3 DNA follows: TGCGCCAGCAGCCATCAACTCGCGGGGGGGCCCACAGATACGCAGTATTTT. Translating it yields CASSHQLAGGPTDTQYF. The rearrangement links TRBV4-3 to TRBJ2-3; 9 bases line up with TRBD2. There are 17 residues in the CDR3. Germline V lookup: CDR1 LGHNA, CDR2 YSLEER. V gave up 3 bases and J gave up 2 bases; unmatched junction bases: 9.

The chain couples TRBV11-2 to TRBJ2-2, with 10 bases aligning to TRBD1. V was clipped by 9 bases and J by 7 bases; unmatched bases: 5. The CDR3 has 13 amino acids. The germline V gene encodes CDR1 SGHAT and CDR2 FQNNGV. The CDR3 here is CASEWTGGGELFF. CDR3 bases: TGTGCCAGTGAATGGACAGGGGGCGGGGAGCTGTTTTTT. Using reference TRBV11-2 and TRBJ2-2 for the parts outside the CDR3, the full variable domain is EAGVAQSPRYKIIEKRQSVAFWCNPISGHATLYWYQQILGQGPKLLIQFQNNGVVDDSQLPKDRFSAERLKGVDSTLKIQPAKLEDSAVYLCASEWTGGGELFFGEGSRLTVL.

This sequence joins TRBV28 and TRBJ2-7, with TRBD1 as a possible D gene (5 bases). The V gene lost 5 bases and the J gene lost 3 bases, with 20 bases spanning the gap. The V gene's germline CDR1 is MDHEN and CDR2 SYDVKM. The CDR3 is 16 residues long. CDR3 sequence: CASSGPDRTPHYEQYF. CDR3 coding DNA: TGTGCCAGCAGTGGCCCCGACAGAACTCCCCACTACGAGCAGTACTTC.

This clone turned up a few times. The chain has TRBV19 and TRBJ1-1; D gene unclear. This CDR3 region has 12 residues. The V gene's germline CDR1 is LNHDA and CDR2 SQIVND (reference sequence). The germline V and J ends were trimmed by 6 bases and 4 bases, with 9 bases remaining between them. In DNA, the CDR3 is TGTGCCAGTAGGCTGGGGAGCACTGAAGCTTTCTTT. Its protein is CASRLGSTEAFF.

The chain employs TRBV27 and TRBJ2-7, with D perhaps TRBD1 (5 bases). The ends were cut back, 5 bases at V and 6 bases at J, with 20 bases in the middle. From germline, CDR1 is MNHEY and CDR2 SMNVEV (reference sequence). This CDR3 is 15 amino acids long. CDR3 coding DNA: TGTGCCAGCAGTGCGCAGGGTTTGGCCTTTTTCGAGCAGTACTTC. This gives the protein CASSAQGLAFFEQYF.

The rearrangement uses TRBV7-9 and TRBJ1-1, with D unresolved. Germline lookup yields CDR1 SEHNR and CDR2 FQNEAQ (reference sequence). The V gene lost 0 bases and the J gene lost 1 base, with 9 bases spanning the gap. The CDR3 length is 15 residues. CDR3 sequence (DNA): TGTGCCAGCAGCTTAGCGCGGTTGGGGAACACTGAAGCTTTCTTT. This sequence encodes CASSLARLGNTEAFF.

The chain recombines TRBV28 with TRBJ1-1; tentatively, D is TRBD1 (5 bases). The germline gives CDR1 MDHEN, CDR2 SYDVKM. The CDR3 runs 14 residues. The V and J ends lost 7 bases and 10 bases respectively, with 22 bases between them. The CDR3 is CASTIPRAGPGAFF. The CDR3, as DNA: TGTGCCAGCACCATCCCCAGGGCCGGTCCTGGAGCTTTCTTT.

V and J are TRBV29-1 and TRBJ2-3; tentatively, D is TRBD2 (5 bases). The CDR3 has 13 residues. Trimming removed 8 bases from V and 5 bases from J, with 17 bases in between. Germline V lookup: CDR1 SQVTM, CDR2 ANQGSEA. CDR3 coding DNA: TGCAGCACCTGGGGAGAGGTAGGAGATACGCAGTATTTT. Its protein product is CSTWGEVGDTQYF.

The chain is built from TRBV28 and TRBJ2-6; 7 positions match TRBD2. The CDR3 consists of 18 residues. In germline, CDR1 is MDHEN, CDR2 SYDVKM. Trimming took 6 bases from V and 0 from J; bases not matched to a gene: 11. The CDR3 reads CASSGRDAGVSGANVLTF. The CDR3 DNA reads TGTGCCAGCAGCGGACGAGATGCGGGGGTCTCTGGGGCCAACGTCCTGACTTTC. The full variable domain, in which reference TRBV28 and TRBJ2-6 provide the parts outside the CDR3, is DVKVTQSSRYLVKRTGEKVFLECVQDMDHENMFWYRQDPGLGLRLIYFSYDVKMKEKGDIPEGYSVSREKKERFSLILESASTNQTSMYLCASSGRDAGVSGANVLTFGAGSRLTVL.

The V call is TRBV6-5, the J call TRBJ1-2; a weak D match, TRBD1 (5 bases). The CDR3 loop spans 15 amino acids. The V end was cut by 4 bases, the J end by 5 bases, with 17 bases between. Per germline, CDR1 MNHEY and CDR2 SVGAGI. CDR3 coding DNA: TGTGCCAGCAGTTCCCGCCAGGGAGGGAAATATGGCTACACCTTC. Translating it yields CASSSRQGGKYGYTF.

The V and J genes are TRBV13 and TRBJ1-4; 9 nucleotides line up with TRBD1. The CDR3 sequence is 15 residues long. The germline CDR1 and CDR2 sequences are PRHDT and FYEKMQ (reference sequence). Trimming took 5 bases from V and 5 from J; bases not matched to a gene: 6. CDR3 sequence reads: CASSPRDRENEKLFF. As DNA, the CDR3 is TGTGCCAGCAGCCCGCGGGACAGGGAAAATGAAAAACTGTTTTTT.

CDR3 DNA sequence: TGTGCCAGCAGCCTGGGACAGGGAGGGTCACCCCTCCACTTT. Translated, it gives CASSLGQGGSPLHF. The V gene is TRBV7-6, the J gene TRBJ1-6, with 9 bases that match TRBD1. V shed 5 bases and J 10 bases; nucleotides not matched to a gene: 6. The CDR3 consists of 14 residues. Germline V gene sequence: CDR1 SGHVS, CDR2 FNYEAQ.

This clone was seen a single time. V and J are TRBV11-2 and TRBJ2-3; 7 bases match TRBD2. Germline CDR1 and CDR2: SGHAT and FQNNGV. This CDR3 region has 15 residues. The trim removed 5 bases at V and 6 bases at J, leaving 11 bases unmatched. The CDR3 region is CASSTSAFIVDTQYF. DNA of the CDR3: TGTGCCAGCAGCACTAGCGCCTTCATAGTGGATACGCAGTATTTT.

The CDR3 loop is CASSRAGTTEAFF. The CDR3 region has the DNA TGCGCCAGCAGTCGCGCGGGGACCACTGAAGCTTTCTTT. The chain joins TRBV5-1 to TRBJ1-1, with TRBD1 as a possible D gene (5 bases). Trimming removed 5 bases at V and 4 bases at J, with 12 bases between. This CDR3 has 13 amino acids. In germline, CDR1 is SGHRS, CDR2 YFSETQ.

The chain employs TRBV7-9 and TRBJ1-3; D not resolved. Trimming pared 5 bases from V and 1 base from J, leaving 6 bases between. The length of the CDR3 is 13 residues. The germline V gene has CDR1 SEHNR and CDR2 FQNEAQ (reference sequence). For the CDR3, the DNA is TGTGCCAGCAGCCCGAGTTCTGGAAACACCATATATTTT. Translated: CASSPSSGNTIYF.

In the case of this clone: The sample holds other DNA sequences that translate to the same CDR3. V usage is TRBV9 and J usage is TRBJ1-5; D is possibly TRBD1 (5 bases). Germline CDR1 is SGDLS and CDR2 is YYNGEE. The CDR3 extends over 15 amino acids. Trimming took off 0 bases at V and 0 bases at J, with 7 bases between the two ends. The CDR3 spells CASSVAGNSNQPQHF. DNA of the CDR3: TGTGCCAGCAGCGTAGCAGGGAATAGCAATCAGCCCCAGCATTTT.

The gene calls are TRBV6-5 and TRBJ2-3, with 11 bases aligning to TRBD1. V trimming: 6 bases; J trimming: 2 bases; junction bases outside the gene matches: 4. This CDR3 has 15 residues. The germline gives CDR1 MNHEY, CDR2 SVGAGI. DNA of the CDR3: TGTGCCAGCAGCAGGACAGGGGGCCCCACAGATACGCAGTATTTT. Its protein product is CASSRTGGPTDTQYF.

The DNA for the CDR3 is TGTGCCTGGAGGGGGAATCAGGGACAGAATGCCTACGAGCAGTACTTC. This sequence encodes CAWRGNQGQNAYEQYF. The chain has TRBV30 and TRBJ2-7, with 7 bases matching TRBD1. The CDR3 is made up of 16 amino acids. The V segment lost 3 bases and the J segment 2 bases; nucleotides outside the gene matches: 13. Germline CDR1 reads GTSNPN; CDR2 reads SVGIG (reference sequence).

The gene calls are TRBV18 and TRBJ2-7; 8 bases align to TRBD1. Germline assignment: CDR1 KGHSH and CDR2 LQKENI. J gave up 0 bases and V 2 bases, and 0 bases lay outside the gene matches. The CDR3 has 14 residues. DNA of the CDR3: TGTGCCAGCTCACCAGGGACAGGCTCCTACGAGCAGTACTTC. Amino acids: CASSPGTGSYEQYF.

The chain recombines TRBV28 with TRBJ1-2; a possible D gene is TRBD1 (6 bases). This CDR3 has 13 residues. Trimming took off 6 bases at V and 2 bases at J, with 10 bases between the two ends. Germline V gives CDR1 MDHEN, CDR2 SYDVKM. The CDR3 coding sequence is TGTGCCAGCAGACAACAGGGAAACTATGGCTACACCTTC. This gives the protein CASRQQGNYGYTF.

The CDR3: CASSPRQGAENEQFF. The CDR3 DNA is TGTGCCAGCTCACCGAGACAGGGGGCGGAAAATGAGCAGTTCTTC. This sequence joins TRBV18 and TRBJ2-1; 10 nucleotides align to TRBD1. Germline V lookup: CDR1 KGHSH, CDR2 LQKENI. The CDR3 contains 15 residues. Trimming cost V 3 bases and J 7 bases; bases outside gene matches: 6.